This T cell receptor (beta chain) originates from a study of T cell responses to AZD1222 COVID-19 vaccine (dated by TCRdb to the early 2020s). Regarding the research as a whole: A total of 233 trial participants underwent TCR sequencing, of whom approximately 210 received two doses of AZD1222 and around 26 received two doses of the MenACWY control vaccine. Trial participants were enrolled by age into 18-55, 56-69 and 70-plus year subgroups, with 148, 28 and 57 TCR-sequenced participants respectively. Overall study outcomes, separate from this receptor: Only five to seven AZD1222 recipients were SARS-CoV-2 seropositive at baseline, limiting conclusions about previously exposed vaccinees. After two AZD1222 doses, both the breadth and the depth of spike-specific TCRs were significantly higher than at day 0 and than in MenACWY recipients. No day 14 peak-response samples were available, so repertoires were characterized only after the peak T cell response. Epitopes outside the regions mutated in the B.1.351 and B.1.1.7 variants were reportedly recognized by nearly half of the unique spike-specific TCRs. Vaccine-associated CD4 TCRs spanned the whole spike protein, with dominant responses in regions 160-218 and 743-854. In the small 56-69-year group, the increase in depth fell short of significance, most likely because of low power. Participants were mostly white British and included more females than males, and it was suggested by the authors that clonal diversity may have been underestimated.

This specimen's time point label, per the study, means: about 28 days (+/-7) after the second vaccine dose. AZD1222 recipients whose second dose came at about 4 weeks and those whose second dose came at about 12 weeks were combined into one group, since spike-specific TCR depth and breadth did not differ between the two schedules. The vaccinee samples were drawn from two UK trials, COV001 and COV002, one of which was a single-blind randomized controlled phase 2/3 trial testing AZD1222 (ChAdOx1 nCoV-19) in healthy adults. Trial participant PBMC samples were collected at day 0 and day 28 after the second dose for TCRbeta chain sequencing. Including cysteine and phenylalanine, the CDR3 has 15 amino acids. The DNA shown is the 45-base CDR3, in frame from base 1. V ends up 4 bases short and J 10 bases short, with an unmatched junction base count of 10. Taken from the germline V gene, the CDR1 and CDR2 loops are MRHNA and SNTAGT.

The CDR3 regions of human TCRbeta chains were analyzed by immunosequencing. For the original study's pipeline: Repertoire TCRs were matched against a reference library of SARS-CoV-2-specific TCRs generated with the MIRA antigen-specificity platform. Breadth was defined as the fraction of unique TCRs that were SARS-CoV-2-associated. Depth was defined as the fraction of total T cells that were SARS-CoV-2-associated. Using the MIRA data, each spike-specific TCR was mapped to the spike region that the TCR reacts to and placed in a CD4 or CD8 class. Log10-transformed breadth and depth values were compared by one-way ANOVA with Sidak's multiple comparisons tests. The immuneACCESS repertoire file appears here via TCRdb, limited to in-frame rearrangements. These files lack a portion of the clones; in checked studies, under half of the deficit traces to unresolved V genes, and the cause of the others is not known. The V and J calls and the clone size are those of that table, but D and trimming were determined from the DNA. This sample holds about 180,000 clones; 92% were observed only once. In total, the top ten clones hold roughly 2% of the sample.

A single count supports this clone. The target of this receptor is not known. Base qualities were left out, and no much larger clone turns up one base away. The chain couples TRBV6-4 to TRBJ2-1, and TRBD2 aligns with 10 junction nucleotides. The TCR was taken from an adult who received the AZD1222 COVID-19 vaccine. Sequenced here: peripheral blood, sampled 28 days after the second AZD1222 dose. The CDR3 sequence is CASSAASGSSSEQFF. Here is the DNA: TGTGCCAGCAGTGCGGCTAGCGGGAGTTCAAGCGAGCAGTTCTTC.